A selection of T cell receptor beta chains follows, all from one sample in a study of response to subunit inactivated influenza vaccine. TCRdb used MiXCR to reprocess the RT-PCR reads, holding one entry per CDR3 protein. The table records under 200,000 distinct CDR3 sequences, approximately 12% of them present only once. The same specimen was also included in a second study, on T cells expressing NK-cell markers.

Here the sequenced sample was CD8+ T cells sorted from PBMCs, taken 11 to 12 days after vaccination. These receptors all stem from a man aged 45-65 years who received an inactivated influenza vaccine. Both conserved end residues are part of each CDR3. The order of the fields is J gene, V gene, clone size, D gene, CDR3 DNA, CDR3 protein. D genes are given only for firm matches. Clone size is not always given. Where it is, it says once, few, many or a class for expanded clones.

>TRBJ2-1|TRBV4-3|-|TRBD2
TGCGCCAGCAGCCAAGATTTAGAAGCGGGAGGGTCATACAATGAGCAGTTCTTC
CASSQDLEAGGSYNEQFF
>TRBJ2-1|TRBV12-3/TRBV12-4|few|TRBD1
TGTGCCAGCCGCTCCGGGACAGGGGGTAATGAGCAGTTCTTC
CASRSGTGGNEQFF
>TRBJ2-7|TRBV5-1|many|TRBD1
TGCGCCAGCAGCTTGGAACAGGGGTGGTACGAGCAGTACTTC
CASSLEQGWYEQYF
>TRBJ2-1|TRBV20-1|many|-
TGCAGTGCTAGCGTTGTGGAGGGACCTACGGATGAGCAGTTCTTC
CSASVVEGPTDEQFF
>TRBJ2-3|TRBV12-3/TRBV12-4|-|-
TGTGCCAGCAGTACCTTCGAGGAGAGCACAGATACGCAGTATTTT
CASSTFEESTDTQYF
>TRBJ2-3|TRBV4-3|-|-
TGCGCCAGCAGCCAAGAGGACCAAGTCACAGATACGCAGTATTTT
CASSQEDQVTDTQYF
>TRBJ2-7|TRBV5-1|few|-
TGCGCCAGCAGCTACGGACAGCCCTACGAGCAGTACTTC
CASSYGQPYEQYF
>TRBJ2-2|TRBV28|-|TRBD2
TGTGCCAGCAGTTTATTAGGACTAGCGGGAGGGCCCACCGGGGAGCTGTTTTTT
CASSLLGLAGGPTGELFF
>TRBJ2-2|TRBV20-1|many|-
TGCAGTGCTAGAGCGTCAGGCGCCGGGGAGCTGTTTTTT
CSARASGAGELFF
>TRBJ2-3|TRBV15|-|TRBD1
TGTGCCACCAGCAGAGATCGGGGACAGCTCGACCAGTATTTT
CATSRDRGQLDQYF
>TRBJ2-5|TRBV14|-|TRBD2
TGTGCCAGCAGCCAGCGAGCGGGAGGAGGTCCCCTGCAAGAGACCCAGTACTTC
CASSQRAGGGPLQETQYF
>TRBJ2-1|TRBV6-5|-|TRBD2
TGTGCCAGCAGGTATCTCGGGGGGGCCTTCTACAATGAGCAGTTCTTC
CASRYLGGAFYNEQFF
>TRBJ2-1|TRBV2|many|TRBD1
TGTGCCAGCACGCAGTCAGGGGGTCCAAACAATGAGCAGTTCTTC
CASTQSGGPNNEQFF
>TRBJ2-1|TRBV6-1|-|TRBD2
TGTGCCAGCAGTGTCTGGGGACTAGCGGAGGCTAATGAGCAGTTCTTC
CASSVWGLAEANEQFF
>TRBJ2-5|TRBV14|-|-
TGTGCCAGCAGCCGCGAAGGGACCGCGCGGGAGACCCAGTACTTC
CASSREGTARETQYF
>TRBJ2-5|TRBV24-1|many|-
TGTGCCACCAGTGATGGTGAGACCCAGTACTTC
CATSDGETQYF
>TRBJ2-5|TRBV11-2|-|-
TGTGCCAGCAGCTTGGGTATGCTCCGGGAGACCCAGTACTTC
CASSLGMLRETQYF
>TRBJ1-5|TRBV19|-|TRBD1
TGTGCCAGTAAGGACAGGGATAGCAATCAGCCCCAGCATTTT
CASKDRDSNQPQHF
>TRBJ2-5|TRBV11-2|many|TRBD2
TGTGCCAGCAGCCCGACTAGCGGGTGGGGCCGATTCCAAGAGACCCAGTACTTC
CASSPTSGWGRFQETQYF
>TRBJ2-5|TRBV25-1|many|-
TGTGCCAGCAGTGTTGGAGAGACCCAGTACTTC
CASSVGETQYF
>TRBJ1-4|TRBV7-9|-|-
TGTGCCAGCAGCTTACCCTGGGTGGAAAAACTGTTTTTT
CASSLPWVEKLFF
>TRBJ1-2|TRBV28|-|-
TGTGCCAGCAGTTTCCCAGAAAACTATGGCTACACCTTC
CASSFPENYGYTF